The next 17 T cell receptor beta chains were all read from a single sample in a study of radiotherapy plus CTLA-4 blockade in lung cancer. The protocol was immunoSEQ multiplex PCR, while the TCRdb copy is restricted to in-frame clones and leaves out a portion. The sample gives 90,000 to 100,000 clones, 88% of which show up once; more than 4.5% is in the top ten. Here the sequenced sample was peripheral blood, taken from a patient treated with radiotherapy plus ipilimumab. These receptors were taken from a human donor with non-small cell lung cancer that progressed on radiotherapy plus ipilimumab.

For the CDR3, the DNA is TGTGCCAGCAAAAGGACGGGTAGCAATCAGCCCCAGCATTTT. Translated, it gives CASKRTGSNQPQHF. The chain is built from TRBV6-1 and TRBJ1-5, with D hard to call. Trimming took 7 bases from V and 0 from J, leaving 10 bases between them. The CDR3 is made up of 14 amino acids. Germline V gene sequence: CDR1 MNHNS, CDR2 SASEGT.

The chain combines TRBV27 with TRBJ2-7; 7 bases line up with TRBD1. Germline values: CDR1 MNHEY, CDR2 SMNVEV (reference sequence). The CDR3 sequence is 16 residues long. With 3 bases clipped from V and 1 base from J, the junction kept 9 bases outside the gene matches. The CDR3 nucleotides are TGTGCCAGCAGTTTGAACAGGGGACGATTATCCTACGAGCAGTACTTC. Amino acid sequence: CASSLNRGRLSYEQYF.

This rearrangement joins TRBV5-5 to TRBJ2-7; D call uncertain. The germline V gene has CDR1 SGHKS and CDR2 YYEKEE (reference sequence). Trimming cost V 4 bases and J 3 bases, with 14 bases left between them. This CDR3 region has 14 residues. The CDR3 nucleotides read TGTGCCAGCAGCCCGATACTTGTAAGCTACGAGCAGTACTTC. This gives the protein CASSPILVSYEQYF.

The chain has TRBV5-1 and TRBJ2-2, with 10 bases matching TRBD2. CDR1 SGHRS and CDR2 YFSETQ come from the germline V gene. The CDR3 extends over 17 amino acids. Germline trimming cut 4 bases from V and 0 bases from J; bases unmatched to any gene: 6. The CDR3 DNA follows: TGCGCCAGCAGCCACAGACTAGCGGGCCCGAACACCGGGGAGCTGTTTTTT. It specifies CASSHRLAGPNTGELFF.

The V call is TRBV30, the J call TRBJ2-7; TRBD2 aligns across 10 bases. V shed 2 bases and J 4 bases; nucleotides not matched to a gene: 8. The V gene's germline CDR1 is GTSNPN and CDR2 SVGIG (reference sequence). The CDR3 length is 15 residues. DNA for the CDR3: TGTGCCTGGAGTCTAGCGGGAGTGGGGGGGTACGAGCAGTACTTC. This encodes CAWSLAGVGGYEQYF.

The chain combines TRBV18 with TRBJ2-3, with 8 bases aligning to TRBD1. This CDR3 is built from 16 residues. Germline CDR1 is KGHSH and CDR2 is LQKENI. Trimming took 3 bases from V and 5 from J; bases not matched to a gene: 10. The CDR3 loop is CASSPGVGQGQDTQYF. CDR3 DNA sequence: TGTGCCAGCTCACCGGGAGTCGGACAGGGCCAAGATACGCAGTATTTT.

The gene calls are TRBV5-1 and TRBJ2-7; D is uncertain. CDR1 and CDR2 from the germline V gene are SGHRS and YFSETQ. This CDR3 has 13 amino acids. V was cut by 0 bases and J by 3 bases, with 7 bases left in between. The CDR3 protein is CASSLGHNYEQYF. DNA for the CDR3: TGCGCCAGCAGCTTGGGACACAACTACGAGCAGTACTTC.

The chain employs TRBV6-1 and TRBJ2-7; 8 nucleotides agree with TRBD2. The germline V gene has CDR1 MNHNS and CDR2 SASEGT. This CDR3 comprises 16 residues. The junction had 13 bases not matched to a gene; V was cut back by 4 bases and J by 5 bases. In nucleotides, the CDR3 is TGTGCCAGCAGTGGAGCAACTAGCGGTCCGAGGAACGAGCAGTACTTC. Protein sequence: CASSGATSGPRNEQYF.

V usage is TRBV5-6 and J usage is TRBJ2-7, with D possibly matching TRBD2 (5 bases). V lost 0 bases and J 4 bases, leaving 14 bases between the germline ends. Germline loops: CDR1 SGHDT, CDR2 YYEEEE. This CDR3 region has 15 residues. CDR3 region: CASSLGTQPHYEQYF. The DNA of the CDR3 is TGTGCCAGCAGCTTGGGGACTCAGCCTCATTACGAGCAGTACTTC.

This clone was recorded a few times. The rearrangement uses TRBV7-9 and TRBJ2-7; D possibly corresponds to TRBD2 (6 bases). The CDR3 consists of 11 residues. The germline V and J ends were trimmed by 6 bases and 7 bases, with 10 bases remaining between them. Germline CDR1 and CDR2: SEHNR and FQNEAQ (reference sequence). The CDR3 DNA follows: TGTGCCAGCAGGGAAGCGGGTGAGCAGTACTTC. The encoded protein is CASREAGEQYF.

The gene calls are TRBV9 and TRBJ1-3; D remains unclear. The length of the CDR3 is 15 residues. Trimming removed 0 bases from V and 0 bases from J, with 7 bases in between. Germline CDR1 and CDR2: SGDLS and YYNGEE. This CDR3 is CASSVETDSGNTIYF. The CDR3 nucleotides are TGTGCCAGCAGCGTAGAGACCGACTCTGGAAACACCATATATTTT. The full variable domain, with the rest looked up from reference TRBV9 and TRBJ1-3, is DSGVTQTPKHLITATGQRVTLRCSPRSGDLSVYWYQQSLDQGLQFLIQYYNGEERAKGNILERFSAQQFPDLHSELNLSSLELGDSALYFCASSVETDSGNTIYFGEGSWLTVV.

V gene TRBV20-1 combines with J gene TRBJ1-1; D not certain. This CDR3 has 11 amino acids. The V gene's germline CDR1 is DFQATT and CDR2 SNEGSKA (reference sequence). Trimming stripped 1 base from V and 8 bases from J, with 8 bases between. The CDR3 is CSARVRVEAFF. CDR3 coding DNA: TGCAGTGCTAGAGTTAGAGTGGAAGCTTTCTTT.

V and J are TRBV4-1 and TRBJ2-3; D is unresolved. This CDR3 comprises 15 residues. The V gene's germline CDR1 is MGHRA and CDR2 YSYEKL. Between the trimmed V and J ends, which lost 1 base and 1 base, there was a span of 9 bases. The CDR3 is CASSQGLIGTDTQYF. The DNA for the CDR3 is TGCGCCAGCAGCCAAGGCCTAATCGGCACAGATACGCAGTATTTT.

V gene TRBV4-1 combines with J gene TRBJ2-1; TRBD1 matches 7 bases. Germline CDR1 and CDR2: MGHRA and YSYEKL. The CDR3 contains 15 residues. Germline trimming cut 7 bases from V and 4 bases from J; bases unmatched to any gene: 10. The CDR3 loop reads CASILRTGPYNEQFF. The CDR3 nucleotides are TGCGCCAGCATCCTGAGGACAGGTCCGTACAATGAGCAGTTCTTC.

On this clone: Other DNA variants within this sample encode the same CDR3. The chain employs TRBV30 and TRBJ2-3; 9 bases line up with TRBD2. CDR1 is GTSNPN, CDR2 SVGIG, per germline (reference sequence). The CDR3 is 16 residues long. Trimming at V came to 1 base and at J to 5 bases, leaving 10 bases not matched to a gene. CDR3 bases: TGTGCCTGGAGTGGGAGTAGCGGGAGTCTGGTAGATACGCAGTATTTT. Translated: CAWSGSSGSLVDTQYF. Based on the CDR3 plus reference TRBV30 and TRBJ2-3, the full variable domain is SQTIHQWPATLVQPVGSPLSLECTVEGTSNPNLYWYRQAAGRGLQLLFYSVGIGQISSEVPQNLSASRPQDRQFILSSKKLLLSDSGFYLCAWSGSSGSLVDTQYFGPGTRLTVL.

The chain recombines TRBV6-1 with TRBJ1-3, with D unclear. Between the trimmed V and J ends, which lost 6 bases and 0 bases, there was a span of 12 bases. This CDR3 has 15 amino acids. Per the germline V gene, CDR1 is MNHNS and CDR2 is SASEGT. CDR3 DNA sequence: TGTGCCAGCAGCCCAGAGGGCAACTCTGGAAACACCATATATTTT. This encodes CASSPEGNSGNTIYF.

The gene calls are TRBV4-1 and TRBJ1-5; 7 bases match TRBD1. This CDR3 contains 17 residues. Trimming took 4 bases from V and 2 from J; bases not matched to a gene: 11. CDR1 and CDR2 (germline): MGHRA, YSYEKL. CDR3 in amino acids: CASSLSEPGTGNQPQHF. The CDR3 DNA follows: TGCGCCAGCAGCCTCAGCGAACCTGGGACAGGCAATCAGCCCCAGCATTTT.